The T cell receptor beta chain described here comes from a study of T cells in Graves' hyperthyroidism and ophthalmopathy. Notes on the study in general: A 13 V-J signature model discriminated ophthalmopathy versus stable hyperthyroidism.

Germline V gene data show CDR1 as GTSNPN and CDR2 as SVGIG (reference sequence). The V gene lost 5 bases and the J gene lost 7 bases, with 8 bases spanning the gap. The CDR3 contains 10 residues. TCR beta CDR3 sequences were amplified from RNA transcripts. HTBI primers drove first-round RT-PCR of the TCR CDR3. TCRdb reanalysed the multiplex PCR reads using MiXCR and keeps one entry per CDR3 protein. This sample has around 600,000 distinct CDR3 sequences, with about 14% found just once. This clonotype was counted ten times or more. Antigen: not known. Subjects with ophthalmopathy showed a Clinical Activity Score no lower than 3, a NOSPECS grade no lower than 4, and a duration shorter than 3 months.

The V gene is TRBV30, the J gene TRBJ1-1, with D possibly being TRBD1 (6 bases). The sequencing input was blood. This receptor was identified in a woman in her forties or fifties with Graves' ophthalmopathy. The CDR3 DNA follows: TGTGCCTGGGGCAGGGGTGAAGCTTTCTTT. Translation gives CAWGRGEAFF. Full variable domain (outside the CDR3, taken from reference TRBV30 and TRBJ1-1): SQTIHQWPATLVQPVGSPLSLECTVEGTSNPNLYWYRQAAGRGLQLLFYSVGIGQISSEVPQNLSASRPQDRQFILSSKKLLLSDSGFYLCAWGRGEAFFGQGTRLTVV.